These 25 T cell receptor beta chains originate from one sample sequenced in a study of cytomegalovirus exposure and HLA in healthy donors. Researchers ran the PCR with 60 Vbeta and 13 Jbeta primers. Sequencing used immunoSEQ multiplex PCR; TCRdb keeps in-frame clones, though not all of them. Of 95,000 to 150,000 clones listed, over 60% were seen once; the top ten hold 1.5% to 1.9%. Sequenced: PBMCs. Receptor source: a man aged 18 to 29 in good health and CMV-seronegative.

The chain has TRBV7-2 and TRBJ2-1; 10 nucleotides align to TRBD2. The V gene's germline CDR1 is SGHTA and CDR2 FQGNSA. The junction had 1 base not matched to a gene; V was cut back by 1 base and J by 4 bases. This CDR3 is 15 amino acids long. CDR3 residues: CASSLGTSGYNEQFF. The CDR3 coding sequence is TGTGCCAGCAGCTTAGGGACTAGCGGTTACAATGAGCAGTTCTTC.

Worth noting for this clone: One junction end disagrees with the germline gene, perhaps due to a read error. The chain recombines TRBV6-5 with TRBJ1-1; 8 bases align to TRBD1. CDR3 length equals 15 residues. CDR1 is MNHEY and CDR2 is SVGAGI in the germline V gene. CDR3 amino acids: CPSGPQGVMNTEAFF. CDR3 nucleotide sequence: TGTCCCAGCGGTCCACAGGGGGTGATGAACACTGAAGCTTTCTTT.

CDR3 sequence: CASSRGQAIGFTGELFF. The CDR3 region has the DNA TGTGCCAGCTCGCGGGGACAGGCCATAGGATTCACCGGGGAGCTGTTTTTT. The chain recombines TRBV18 with TRBJ2-2; 8 bases are shared with TRBD1. Looked up from germline, CDR1 is KGHSH and CDR2 is LQKENI. J lost 4 bases, V lost 6 bases, and 13 bases had no gene match. The CDR3 spans 17 residues. The whole variable domain, filled in from reference TRBV18 and TRBJ2-2, reads NAGVMQNPRHLVRRRGQEARLRCSPMKGHSHVYWYRQLPEEGLKFMVYLQKENIIDESGMPKERFSAEFPKEGPSILRIQQVVRGDSAAYFCASSRGQAIGFTGELFFGEGSRLTVL.

The rearrangement links TRBV5-1 to TRBJ1-4; 8 nucleotides agree with TRBD1. J gave up 6 bases and V 0 bases, and 4 bases lay outside the gene matches. Germline CDR1 reads SGHRS; CDR2 reads YFSETQ. The length of the CDR3 is 15 residues. CDR3 sequence (DNA): TGCGCCAGCAGCTTGGGGCACAGGGGGGATGAAAAACTGTTTTTT. Encoded protein: CASSLGHRGDEKLFF. The whole variable domain, filled in from reference TRBV5-1 and TRBJ1-4, reads KAGVTQTPRYLIKTRGQQVTLSCSPISGHRSVSWYQQTPGQGLQFLFEYFSETQRNKGNFPGRFSGRQFSNSRSEMNVSTLELGDSALYLCASSLGHRGDEKLFFGSGTQLSVL.

The V call is TRBV6-5, the J call TRBJ1-3, with D perhaps matching TRBD1 (6 bases). In germline, CDR1 is MNHEY, CDR2 SVGAGI. Trimming took off 2 bases at V and 2 bases at J, with 10 bases between the two ends. This CDR3 is built from 15 residues. The CDR3 region is CASSYGQTPGNTIYF. The CDR3 DNA reads TGTGCCAGCAGTTACGGACAGACCCCTGGAAACACCATATATTTT.

This chain connects TRBV6-5 to TRBJ2-1, with D possibly being TRBD2 (5 bases). Germline loops: CDR1 MNHEY, CDR2 SVGAGI. This CDR3 has 13 residues. Deletions cut 8 bases from V and 1 base from J, with 9 bases between. The chain's CDR3 is CASRGHSYNEQFF. As DNA, the CDR3 is TGTGCCAGCCGGGGTCATTCCTACAATGAGCAGTTCTTC.

This chain uses TRBV5-4 with TRBJ2-5; TRBD2 matches at 15 bases. This CDR3 has 19 amino acids. With V trimmed by 4 bases and J by 5 bases, 15 bases remained unmatched. Germline loops: CDR1 SGHNT, CDR2 YYREEE (reference sequence). This chain's CDR3 is CASSVGLAGGPILSETQYF. The DNA for the CDR3 is TGTGCCAGCAGCGTAGGACTAGCGGGAGGGCCAATCCTTTCCGAGACCCAGTACTTC.

The chain joins TRBV29-1 to TRBJ2-7, with unresolved D. The V end was cut by 7 bases, the J end by 3 bases, with 13 bases between. In germline, CDR1 is SQVTM, CDR2 ANQGSEA. The CDR3 is 12 amino acids. CDR3 sequence (DNA): TGCAGCGCCCTTCTTCACGGCTACGAGCAGTACTTC. Its translation is CSALLHGYEQYF.

As for this clone: One end of the junction varies from germline; a read error may be responsible. The chain recombines TRBV5-1 with TRBJ2-2, with 8 bases fitting TRBD1. CDR1 is SGHRS, CDR2 YFSETQ, per germline. This CDR3 contains 14 residues. For the CDR3, the DNA is TGCGCCAGCAGGTTGGACAGGGTGGCCGGGGAGCTGTTTTTT. Encoded protein: CASRLDRVAGELFF.

The chain combines TRBV9 with TRBJ2-7; 8 nucleotides match TRBD1. Germline CDR1 SGDLS, CDR2 YYNGEE. The CDR3 is made up of 15 amino acids. V was pared by 3 bases and J by 3 bases, with 8 bases of the junction left unmatched. The CDR3 bases are TGTGCCAGCAGCGAGACAGGGGTTAACCTCTACGAGCAGTACTTC. It specifies CASSETGVNLYEQYF.

In DNA form, the CDR3 reads TGTGCCAGCAGCTCCTATACCGAAGCTTTCTTT. Translation gives CASSSYTEAFF. The chain has TRBV5-4 and TRBJ1-1; D call uncertain. In germline, CDR1 is SGHNT, CDR2 YYREEE (reference sequence). The CDR3 consists of 11 residues. Trimming pared 3 bases from V and 8 bases from J, leaving 8 bases between.

In this sample, this clone turned up a few times. The CDR3 is CASSLGIGYPKPQHF. CDR3 nucleotide sequence: TGTGCCAGCAGTTTGGGCATAGGCTACCCCAAGCCCCAGCATTTT. The rearrangement uses TRBV28 and TRBJ1-5, with D uncertain. The CDR3 sequence is 15 residues long. CDR1 and CDR2 (germline): MDHEN, SYDVKM. Trimming removed 3 bases at V and 8 bases at J, with 17 bases between.

This chain uses TRBV7-2 with TRBJ2-5, with 9 bases identical to TRBD2. CDR1 is SGHTA, CDR2 FQGNSA, per germline. The V and J ends lost 4 bases and 5 bases, in that order; junction bases with no gene match: 20. CDR3 size: 19 residues. The CDR3 nucleotides read TGTGCCAGCAGCTCACGACTTGGGATGCGGGAGGGTTTTACGGAGACCCAGTACTTC. Its translation is CASSSRLGMREGFTETQYF. The variable domain in full, completed from reference TRBV7-2 and TRBJ2-5, reads GAGVSQSPSNKVTEKGKDVELRCDPISGHTALYWYRQSLGQGLEFLIYFQGNSAPDKSGLPSDRFSAERTGGSVSTLTIQRTQQEDSAVYLCASSSRLGMREGFTETQYFGPGTRLLVL.

This clone was seen a handful of times. This chain links TRBV13 with TRBJ2-4, with 11 bases identical to TRBD2. V lost 0 bases and J lost 3; bases outside the gene matches: 7. CDR1 and CDR2 from the germline V gene are PRHDT and FYEKMQ (reference sequence). The CDR3 contains 18 residues. The DNA of the CDR3 is TGTGCCAGCAGCTTAGGACTAGCGGGAGATTGGGGCAAAAACATTCAGTACTTC. Translation gives CASSLGLAGDWGKNIQYF. Combining the CDR3 with reference TRBV13 and TRBJ2-4 gives the whole variable domain AAGVIQSPRHLIKEKRETATLKCYPIPRHDTVYWYQQGPGQDPQFLISFYEKMQSDKGSIPDRFSAQQFSDYHSELNMSSLELGDSALYFCASSLGLAGDWGKNIQYFGAGTRLSVL.

J is TRBJ2-7 and V is TRBV5-1; 7 positions agree with TRBD2. The ends lost 5 bases at V and 0 bases at J; junction bases unmatched: 11. Germline lookup yields CDR1 SGHRS and CDR2 YFSETQ. This CDR3 region has 16 residues. The CDR3 region is CASSSGERGTSYEQYF. The CDR3 region has the DNA TGCGCCAGCAGTTCTGGGGAGCGGGGTACCTCCTACGAGCAGTACTTC. Full variable domain (rest looked up from reference TRBV5-1 and TRBJ2-7): KAGVTQTPRYLIKTRGQQVTLSCSPISGHRSVSWYQQTPGQGLQFLFEYFSETQRNKGNFPGRFSGRQFSNSRSEMNVSTLELGDSALYLCASSSGERGTSYEQYFGPGTRLTVT.

The CDR3 coding sequence is TGTGCCAGTAGTCGGACAGTATCTGAAGCTTTCTTT. Translated: CASSRTVSEAFF. The chain recombines TRBV19 with TRBJ1-1, with D perhaps matching TRBD1 (6 bases). In germline, CDR1 is LNHDA, CDR2 SQIVND (reference sequence). This CDR3 contains 12 residues. V lost 5 bases and J lost 6, with 10 bases in between.

V and J are TRBV29-1 and TRBJ2-1, with TRBD2 as a possible D gene (6 bases). The V gene's germline CDR1 is SQVTM and CDR2 ANQGSEA. This CDR3 region has 14 residues. V was clipped by 4 bases and J by 2 bases, with 12 bases between them. CDR3 DNA: TGCAGCGTTGGACGGGAGTCGGCCTACAATGAGCAGTTCTTC. Encoded protein: CSVGRESAYNEQFF.

The DNA for the CDR3 is TGTGCCAGCAGCTTATTGGGGGGGGACTGGAGGACCAATGAGCAGTTCTTC. It yields the protein CASSLLGGDWRTNEQFF. J is TRBJ2-1 and V is TRBV13; 7 bases align to TRBD2. The V gene's germline CDR1 is PRHDT and CDR2 FYEKMQ (reference sequence). The V segment lost 2 bases and the J segment 6 bases; nucleotides outside the gene matches: 13. There are 17 residues in the CDR3.

The V and J genes are TRBV6-1 and TRBJ2-1; D may be TRBD2 (5 bases). The length of the CDR3 is 13 residues. The V gene's germline CDR1 is MNHNS and CDR2 SASEGT. Trimming stripped 6 bases from V and 3 bases from J, with 9 bases between. The CDR3 here is CASSPGVYNEQFF. In nucleotides, the CDR3 is TGTGCCAGCAGCCCCGGGGTCTACAATGAGCAGTTCTTC.

The chain employs TRBV12-2 and TRBJ2-7; TRBD2 is the table's D call, not checked against the DNA. TRBV12-2 is a listed pseudogene. This CDR3 contains 14 residues. The CDR3 DNA reads TGTGCAAGTCGCTTGGTGGGAGGGTCCTACGAGCAGTACTTC. It translates to CASRLVGGSYEQYF.

This clone is a singleton in its sample. J is TRBJ1-2 and V is TRBV30, with no clear D. This CDR3 spans 12 amino acids. V was shortened by 2 bases and J by 4 bases, with 8 bases between the two germline ends. CDR1 GTSNPN and CDR2 SVGIG come from the germline V gene (reference sequence). CDR3 sequence reads: CAWSWGAYGYTF. The CDR3 DNA is TGTGCCTGGAGTTGGGGAGCCTATGGCTACACCTTC. Using reference TRBV30 and TRBJ1-2 for the parts outside the CDR3, the full variable domain is SQTIHQWPATLVQPVGSPLSLECTVEGTSNPNLYWYRQAAGRGLQLLFYSVGIGQISSEVPQNLSASRPQDRQFILSSKKLLLSDSGFYLCAWSWGAYGYTFGSGTRLTVV.

The chain combines TRBV7-9 with TRBJ2-2; tentative D call: TRBD1 (6 bases). V lost 5 bases and J 0 bases, leaving 10 bases between the germline ends. The CDR3 contains 15 residues. Germline V gene lookup returns CDR1 SEHNR and CDR2 FQNEAQ (reference sequence). Here the CDR3 reads CASSHRTANTGELFF. CDR3 nucleotide sequence: TGTGCCAGCAGCCACCGGACAGCGAACACCGGGGAGCTGTTTTTT.

The chain links TRBV12-5 to TRBJ2-6, with 7 bases matching TRBD1. The ends lost 7 bases at V and 0 bases at J; junction bases unmatched: 18. CDR1 is LGHNT, CDR2 FRNRAP, per germline. The CDR3 is 20 amino acids. The DNA of the CDR3 is TGTGCTAGTGCCAATGTCCTACCGGGACAGAGCGGCTCTGGGGCCAACGTCCTGACTTTC. This encodes CASANVLPGQSGSGANVLTF.

This clone occurred once. The rearrangement uses TRBV5-4 and TRBJ2-7, with 7 bases aligning to TRBD2. The CDR3 length is 14 residues. CDR1 and CDR2 from the germline V gene are SGHNT and YYREEE (reference sequence). V gave up 2 bases and J gave up 6 bases; unmatched junction bases: 8. CDR3 sequence reads: CASSFGRGKTEQYF. The DNA for the CDR3 is TGTGCCAGCAGCTTTGGGCGGGGGAAAACCGAGCAGTACTTC. The variable domain in full, completed from reference TRBV5-4 and TRBJ2-7, reads ETGVTQSPTHLIKTRGQQVTLRCSSQSGHNTVSWYQQALGQGPQFIFQYYREEENGRGNFPPRFSGLQFPNYSSELNVNALELDDSALYLCASSFGRGKTEQYFGPGTRLTVT.

The chain joins TRBV9 to TRBJ2-7; 9 bases map to TRBD1. CDR3 size: 15 residues. Germline CDR1 and CDR2: SGDLS and YYNGEE. The trim removed 2 bases at V and 4 bases at J, leaving 7 bases unmatched. CDR3 region: CASSVGTGQSYEQYF. DNA of the CDR3: TGTGCCAGCAGCGTTGGGACAGGGCAATCTTACGAGCAGTACTTC.